These 21 T cell receptor beta chains came from one sample sequenced in a study of TIL therapy for anti-PD-1-resistant metastatic lung cancer. The libraries were made with immunoSEQ v3. TCRdb keeps only in-frame clones here, not all; method: immunoSEQ multiplex PCR. Among more than 50,000 clones, around 90% were seen once, and the ten largest hold just over 2.5%. Time point: pre-treatment sample, taken before nivolumab and TIL therapy. The sample was blood, taken at baseline. The receptors shown here come from a person aged 25 to 80 with non-small cell lung cancer.

The genes are TRBV5-6 and TRBJ1-6, with TRBD1 as a possible D gene (5 bases). V dropped 1 base and J dropped 7 bases, with 9 bases sitting between them. Germline V lookup: CDR1 SGHDT, CDR2 YYEEEE. This CDR3 comprises 14 residues. For the CDR3, the DNA is TGTGCCAGCAGCTTGACAGGTTCCAATTCACCCCTCCACTTT. Translated: CASSLTGSNSPLHF.

The rearrangement joins TRBV19 to TRBJ1-5, with D tentatively TRBD1 (5 bases). There are 16 residues in the CDR3. CDR1 is LNHDA, CDR2 SQIVND, per germline (reference sequence). V lost 7 bases to trimming and J lost 10 bases, with 26 bases between them. For the CDR3, the DNA is TGTGCCAGTAAGGGCGACAGCTTTGGGGCTTCAGTCCCCCAGCATTTT. It is translated as CASKGDSFGASVPQHF.

This chain connects TRBV2 to TRBJ2-2; TRBD2 matches 9 bases. Trimming cost V 3 bases and J 1 base; bases outside gene matches: 3. The CDR3 runs to 16 residues. The germline V gene encodes CDR1 SNHLY and CDR2 FYNNEI. CDR3 residues: CASSDLSGRNTGELFF. CDR3 in DNA: TGTGCCAGCAGTGACCTTAGCGGGAGGAACACCGGGGAGCTGTTTTTT.

The rearrangement uses TRBV2 and TRBJ2-3; TRBD2 matches 11 bases. CDR1 and CDR2 from the germline V gene are SNHLY and FYNNEI. Germline trimming cut 5 bases from V and 5 bases from J; bases unmatched to any gene: 6. The CDR3 extends over 15 amino acids. CDR3 DNA: TGTGCCAGCAGTTGGGATAGCGGGGGGGTAGATACGCAGTATTTT. It codes for CASSWDSGGVDTQYF.

This clone showed up just once. The chain couples TRBV28 to TRBJ2-5, with 8 bases matching TRBD2. The length of the CDR3 is 16 residues. Germline-derived CDR1 and CDR2 are MDHEN and SYDVKM. J was trimmed by 3 bases and V by 0 bases; bases with no gene match: 6. The CDR3 nucleotides read TGTGCCAGCAGTTTATGGTCGGGAGGGTTTGAAGAGACCCAGTACTTC. Translating gives CASSLWSGGFEETQYF.

The J gene is TRBJ1-6, the V gene TRBV3-1 (or the pseudogene TRBV3-2); TRBD1 is a possible D gene (5 bases). The V end lost 6 bases, the J end lost 10 bases, and 16 bases lay between the germline ends. CDR3 length: 14 amino acids. CDR1 and CDR2 (germline): LGHDT, YNNKEL (reference sequence). CDR3 loop: CASRGPREGSPLHF. CDR3 nucleotide sequence: TGTGCCAGCAGGGGGCCAAGGGAAGGATCACCCCTCCACTTT.

The chain uses TRBV7-3 and TRBJ2-3; the match to TRBD2 covers 8 bases. Germline values: CDR1 SGHTA, CDR2 FQGTGA. The junction had 5 bases not matched to a gene; V was cut back by 5 bases and J by 4 bases. The CDR3 contains 14 residues. The CDR3 here is CASSTGGLADTQYF. The CDR3 coding sequence is TGTGCCAGCAGCACGGGGGGGCTCGCAGATACGCAGTATTTT.

CDR3 bases: TGTGCCACCAGTCGAGGAACAGTTTCCTACGAGCAGTACTTC. Translated, it gives CATSRGTVSYEQYF. V and J are TRBV24-1 and TRBJ2-7; the D is unclear. The CDR3 has 14 amino acids. Deletions cut 6 bases from V and 1 base from J, with 12 bases between. Germline-derived CDR1 and CDR2 are KGHDR and SFDVKD.

The gene calls are TRBV11-2 and TRBJ1-2, with no clear D. CDR1 and CDR2 (germline): SGHAT, FQNNGV. This CDR3 comprises 12 residues. V lost 6 bases and J 8 bases, leaving 13 bases between the germline ends. The CDR3 spells CASRFYSGGYTF. Written as DNA, the CDR3 is TGTGCCAGCAGGTTTTACAGCGGAGGCTACACCTTC.

This rearrangement joins TRBV29-1 to TRBJ1-2; 9 bases fit TRBD1. The CDR3 is made up of 13 amino acids. Trimming took 7 bases from V and 0 from J; bases not matched to a gene: 3. CDR1 is SQVTM, CDR2 ANQGSEA, per germline. The CDR3 nucleotides are TGCAGCGCCAGACAGGGGGCTAACTATGGCTACACCTTC. It yields the protein CSARQGANYGYTF.

The chain uses TRBV10-1 and TRBJ2-3; no clear D. Trimming pared 2 bases from V and 1 base from J, leaving 7 bases between. The CDR3 consists of 14 residues. Germline V gene lookup returns CDR1 WNHNN and CDR2 SYGVQD (reference sequence). The CDR3 bases are TGCGCCAGCAGTGAGCATCTAGGCACAGATACGCAGTATTTT. The encoded protein is CASSEHLGTDTQYF.

The chain recombines TRBV10-2 with TRBJ1-1; D uncertain. V lost 4 bases to trimming and J lost 0 bases, with 12 bases between them. The CDR3 sequence is 15 residues long. Germline V gene data show CDR1 as WSHSY and CDR2 as SAAADI. The CDR3 sequence is CASSGLGNVNTEAFF. The CDR3 DNA reads as TGCGCCAGCAGTGGATTGGGGAATGTGAACACTGAAGCTTTCTTT.

V and J are TRBV6-1 and TRBJ2-7, with 12 bases lining up with TRBD2. The CDR3 is 16 amino acids. Losses at the gene ends were 4 bases for V and 0 bases for J; bases not matched to a gene: 4. Germline CDR1 and CDR2: MNHNS and SASEGT. CDR3 loop: CASSGLAGVGSYEQYF. CDR3 sequence (DNA): TGTGCCAGCAGTGGACTAGCGGGAGTAGGCTCCTACGAGCAGTACTTC.

This chain joins TRBV9 and TRBJ1-6; D remains ambiguous. The germline V gene has CDR1 SGDLS and CDR2 YYNGEE. The CDR3 runs to 17 residues. V lost 0 bases and J 2 bases, leaving 12 bases between the germline ends. The CDR3: CASSVGVTEPYNSPLHF. The CDR3 DNA follows: TGTGCCAGCAGCGTAGGAGTCACGGAGCCCTATAATTCACCCCTCCACTTT.

The rearrangement links TRBV3-1 (or the pseudogene TRBV3-2) to TRBJ1-5; TRBD1 matches 7 bases. Looked up from germline, CDR1 is LGHDT and CDR2 is YNNKEL (reference sequence). The CDR3 loop spans 15 amino acids. Losses at the gene ends were 0 bases for V and 8 bases for J; bases not matched to a gene: 7. The CDR3 DNA reads TGTGCCAGCAGCCAAGAAGGGGGACAGAATAAGCCCCAGCATTTT. Translated: CASSQEGGQNKPQHF.

Only one count was recorded for this clone. The genes are TRBV19 and TRBJ1-1, with TRBD1 as a possible D gene (6 bases). This CDR3 is built from 18 residues. V lost 0 bases, J lost 4 bases, and 21 bases lay in between. The germline V gene has CDR1 LNHDA and CDR2 SQIVND (reference sequence). CDR3 region: CASSIDNPPFRGGTEAFF. The CDR3 coding sequence is TGTGCCAGTAGTATAGACAACCCACCTTTTAGGGGGGGCACTGAAGCTTTCTTT.

In this sample, this clone turned up a few times. The CDR3 nucleotides read TGTGCCAGCAGCTTGGGACCGGGAGGAAATCAGCCCCAGCATTTT. Translated: CASSLGPGGNQPQHF. The V and J genes are TRBV5-4 and TRBJ1-5; D is uncertain. The CDR3 runs to 15 residues. Trimming removed 0 bases at V and 4 bases at J, with 11 bases between. The germline gives CDR1 SGHNT, CDR2 YYREEE (reference sequence).

Notes on this clone: Its ends do not fully match the called genes, so a read error is possible. CDR3 amino acids: CASSLAAGLTSFF. The CDR3 DNA follows: TGTGCCAGCAGTCTAGCAGCTGGACTCACCTCTTTCTTC. The chain employs TRBV11-2 and TRBJ2-7; D might be TRBD2 (5 bases). There are 13 residues in the CDR3. Per germline, CDR1 SGHAT and CDR2 FQNNGV.

This chain links TRBV3-1 (or the pseudogene TRBV3-2) with TRBJ2-7; D is tentatively TRBD1 or TRBD2 (5 bases each). The germline CDR1 and CDR2 sequences are LGHDT and YNNKEL (reference sequence). The CDR3 is made up of 16 amino acids. The V end was cut by 0 bases, the J end by 7 bases, with 19 bases between. The CDR3 loop reads CASSQEGTWELCEQYF. The CDR3 nucleotides read TGTGCCAGCAGCCAAGAGGGGACCTGGGAGTTGTGTGAGCAGTACTTC.

The gene calls are TRBV5-1 and TRBJ2-1; maybe TRBD2 (5 bases). Germline lookup yields CDR1 SGHRS and CDR2 YFSETQ. CDR3 length: 14 residues. V was shortened by 1 base and J by 7 bases, with 12 bases between the two germline ends. The CDR3 nucleotides read TGCGCCAGCAGCTTGCAGCTTACGGGGAATGAGCAGTTCTTC. Translated: CASSLQLTGNEQFF.

This rearrangement joins TRBV30 to TRBJ2-7, with D perhaps matching TRBD2 (5 bases). Germline V gives CDR1 GTSNPN, CDR2 SVGIG (reference sequence). The V end was cut by 3 bases, the J end by 6 bases, with 15 bases between. This CDR3 region has 13 residues. The CDR3 bases are TGTGCCTGGAGCGTGGCGGCTAGCTCCGAGCAGTACTTC. It is translated as CAWSVAASSEQYF.